Each of the 20 T cell receptor beta chains below was sequenced from the same sample in a study of post-analysis software for immune sequencing data. Broader study findings: TRBV segments more frequent in patients than in controls numbered five and included TRBV5-6, TRBV5-1 and TRBV20-1.

Antigen specificity for these receptors is unknown. TCR beta libraries were prepared from cDNA with unique molecular identifiers. TCRdb ran MiXCR on the PCR reads and lists one entry per CDR3 protein. The sample lists about 200,000 distinct CDR3 sequences, 29% occurring once. Sequencing used blood. All receptors derive from a girl under 18 with multiple sclerosis.

This clonotype was recorded at least ten times. The J gene is TRBJ2-5, the V gene TRBV28; D is possibly TRBD1 (6 bases). Trimming shortened V by 5 bases and J by 5 bases, and 18 bases separated the two germline ends. The CDR3 is 15 amino acids. CDR1 is MDHEN and CDR2 is SYDVKM in the germline V gene. This CDR3 reads CASSAPQTGSETQYF. CDR3 bases: TGTGCCAGCAGTGCCCCCCAAACAGGGTCGGAGACCCAGTACTTC.

This clonotype was picked up many times. V usage is TRBV12-3 or TRBV12-4 and J usage is TRBJ1-2, with D uncertain. The germline V and J ends were trimmed by 3 bases and 8 bases, with 13 bases remaining between them. The CDR3 is 13 residues long. DNA for the CDR3: TGTGCCAGCAGTTTGAAGTTATTCGGAGGCTACACCTTC. Translation: CASSLKLFGGYTF.

There are a few counts of this clonotype. The genes are TRBV7-9 and TRBJ2-1; TRBD1 matches 8 bases. Per germline, CDR1 SEHNR and CDR2 FQNEAQ (reference sequence). There are 15 residues in the CDR3. Unmatched junction bases numbered 11, after V lost 5 bases and J lost 8 bases. CDR3 sequence (DNA): TGTGCCAGCAGCCACCGACAGGGGCCCCTCCATGAGCAGTTCTTC. This gives the protein CASSHRQGPLHEQFF. Complete variable domain (other parts from reference TRBV7-9 and TRBJ2-1): DTGVSQNPRHKITKRGQNVTFRCDPISEHNRLYWYRQTLGQGPEFLTYFQNEAQLEKSRLLSDRFSAERPKGSFSTLEIQRTEQGDSAMYLCASSHRQGPLHEQFFGPGTRLTVL.

The table lists this clonotype with many counts. This CDR3 reads CASSPAMTETYEQYF. In nucleotides, the CDR3 is TGTGCCAGCAGTCCCGCTATGACCGAGACCTACGAGCAGTACTTC. The rearrangement links TRBV12-3 or TRBV12-4 to TRBJ2-7; D not resolved. V lost 5 bases to trimming and J lost 2 bases, with 16 bases between them. CDR3 length: 15 residues.

The chain carries TRBV20-1 and TRBJ2-4, with D perhaps matching TRBD2 (7 bases). The assigned J gene may be wrong: the sequence end matches TRBJ2-7 better. The CDR3 extends over 14 amino acids. Per germline, CDR1 DFQATT and CDR2 SNEGSKA (reference sequence). Here the CDR3 DNA reads TGCAGTGCTAAGAGGGGGGGGCCATCGGACGAGCAGTACTTC. This sequence encodes CSAKRGGPSDEQYF.

This clonotype has a handful of counts. J is TRBJ1-6 and V is TRBV28; D perhaps matches TRBD1 (5 bases). This CDR3 is 14 amino acids long. The V and J ends lost 2 bases and 9 bases respectively, with 11 bases between them. CDR1 is MDHEN, CDR2 SYDVKM, per germline. The CDR3 nucleotides are TGTGCCAGCAGTTTAAGTGGGGGGATTTCACCCCTCCACTTT. It specifies CASSLSGGISPLHF. The full variable domain, with the rest looked up from reference TRBV28 and TRBJ1-6, is DVKVTQSSRYLVKRTGEKVFLECVQDMDHENMFWYRQDPGLGLRLIYFSYDVKMKEKGDIPEGYSVSREKKERFSLILESASTNQTSMYLCASSLSGGISPLHFGNGTRLTVT.

Notes on this clonotype: A much bigger clone sits one base away, suggesting this may be a read error. This chain joins TRBV6-2 or TRBV6-3 and TRBJ2-3; D gene ambiguous. The ends were cut back, 11 bases at V and 5 bases at J, with 5 bases in the middle. CDR1 and CDR2 (germline): MNHEY, SVGEGT. CDR3 length: 9 residues. CDR3 nucleotide sequence: TGTGCCTGCGGAGATACGCAGTATTTT. This gives the protein CACGDTQYF.

This clonotype came up many times. The V gene is TRBV3-1, the J gene TRBJ2-5; D may be TRBD2 (6 bases). Germline values: CDR1 LGHDT, CDR2 YNNKEL (reference sequence). The CDR3 has 14 residues. V dropped 3 bases and J dropped 2 bases, with 10 bases sitting between them. In DNA, the CDR3 is TGTGCCAGCAGCCACCGGGGGACTCAAGAGACCCAGTACTTC. Amino acid sequence: CASSHRGTQETQYF.

There are many counts of this clonotype. This sequence joins TRBV4-2 and TRBJ1-1; 7 bases are shared with TRBD1. The CDR3 covers 15 residues. V shed 2 bases and J 0 bases; nucleotides not matched to a gene: 3. Germline V lookup: CDR1 LGHNA, CDR2 YNFKEQ. The CDR3 DNA sequence: TGTGCCAGCAGCCAACCGGGACAGCTGAACACTGAAGCTTTCTTT. This translates into CASSQPGQLNTEAFF.

This clonotype was recorded at least ten times. This rearrangement joins TRBV20-1 to TRBJ2-1, with D possibly called TRBD1 or TRBD2 (5 bases each). The germline V gene has CDR1 DFQATT and CDR2 SNEGSKA (reference sequence). This CDR3 is 17 amino acids long. The germline V and J ends were trimmed by 3 bases and 1 base, with 19 bases remaining between them. The CDR3 region is CSASRAGARASYNEQFF. The DNA for the CDR3 is TGCAGTGCTAGCCGCGCCGGGGCCAGAGCGTCCTACAATGAGCAGTTCTTC.

This clonotype has a count of ten or more. The chain couples TRBV20-1 to TRBJ2-1, with D possibly matching TRBD2 (5 bases). The germline V gene encodes CDR1 DFQATT and CDR2 SNEGSKA (reference sequence). This CDR3 spans 13 amino acids. Trimming pared 5 bases from V and 5 bases from J, leaving 13 bases between. CDR3 amino acids: CSAQGLFDNEQFF. CDR3 nucleotides: TGCAGTGCTCAAGGACTTTTCGACAATGAGCAGTTCTTC.

As regards this clonotype: One junction end does not reproduce the germline sequence, and a read error may be involved. This CDR3 reads CANSQVRGGAPDTQYF. CDR3 DNA: TGCGCCAACAGCCAAGTCAGGGGGGGGGCCCCAGATACGCAGTATTTT. The rearrangement uses TRBV4-1 and TRBJ2-3, with D possibly called TRBD1 or TRBD2 (7 bases each). The CDR3 covers 16 residues. Germline CDR1 reads MGHRA; CDR2 reads YSYEKL.

This clonotype was counted a few times. The rearrangement joins TRBV3-1 to TRBJ1-2; 7 bases match TRBD1. Germline CDR1 reads LGHDT; CDR2 reads YNNKEL (reference sequence). This CDR3 contains 13 residues. The ends lost 4 bases at V and 8 bases at J; junction bases unmatched: 7. CDR3 nucleotides: TGTGCCAGCAGCCTAAGGGGGCGAGGAGGCTACACCTTC. This sequence encodes CASSLRGRGGYTF.

The CDR3 is CASSPPGQVANEQYF. Here the CDR3 DNA reads TGCGCCAGCAGCCCCCCGGGACAGGTCGCCAATGAGCAGTACTTC. The chain uses TRBV5-1 and TRBJ2-5; 8 positions agree with TRBD1. From germline, CDR1 is SGHRS and CDR2 YFSETQ. With V trimmed by 4 bases and J by 11 bases, 16 bases remained unmatched. This CDR3 contains 15 residues.

The table lists this clonotype with a few counts. This sequence joins TRBV11-3 and TRBJ2-5; 12 bases are a match to TRBD2. The germline gives CDR1 SGHNT, CDR2 YENEEA. The CDR3 is 15 amino acids. Unmatched junction bases numbered 12, after V lost 5 bases and J lost 11 bases. The CDR3 spells CASSATSGSHSEQYF. CDR3 nucleotide sequence: TGTGCCAGCAGCGCGACTAGCGGGAGTCACAGTGAGCAGTACTTC.

The sample holds many counts of this clonotype. This chain uses TRBV20-1 with TRBJ1-2; TRBD1 is a possible D gene (6 bases). Trimming left V 3 bases short and J 3 bases short, with 11 bases between. CDR3 length: 13 residues. Germline loops: CDR1 DFQATT, CDR2 SNEGSKA (reference sequence). CDR3 region: CSASTGADYGYTF. CDR3 nucleotides: TGCAGTGCTAGCACGGGGGCGGACTATGGCTACACCTTC.

About this clonotype itself: The junction differs from germline at one of its ends, possibly a read error. V gene TRBV3-1 combines with J gene TRBJ2-5, with D unresolved. CDR1 LGHDT and CDR2 YNNKEL come from the germline V gene (reference sequence). The CDR3 is 14 residues long. CDR3 in amino acids: CASGQGPFQETQYF. The CDR3 coding sequence is TGTGCCAGCGGCCAAGGGCCGTTCCAAGAGACCCAGTACTTC.

Many counts were recorded for this clonotype. The chain couples TRBV3-1 to TRBJ2-7; D is undetermined. Trimming took off 1 base at V and 3 bases at J, with 4 bases between the two ends. This CDR3 spans 12 amino acids. Germline CDR1 reads LGHDT; CDR2 reads YNNKEL (reference sequence). CDR3 in amino acids: CASSQAVYEQYF. The CDR3 nucleotides are TGTGCCAGCAGCCAAGCCGTCTACGAGCAGTACTTC.

Worth noting for this clonotype: At one of its ends the junction is not consistent with the germline gene, which may arise from a read error. CDR3 coding DNA: TGCAGTGCTAGAGATTTACGGGGCCACAATGAGCGGTTCTTC. As protein: CSARDLRGHNERFF. V and J are TRBV20-1 and TRBJ2-1; perhaps D is TRBD1 or TRBD2 (5 bases each). Germline V gene sequence: CDR1 DFQATT, CDR2 SNEGSKA (reference sequence). CDR3 length: 14 residues.

The table lists this clonotype with a few counts. The chain employs TRBV12-3 or TRBV12-4 and TRBJ1-5, with D unresolved. The CDR3 length is 17 residues. Trimming pared 2 bases from V and 1 base from J, leaving 15 bases between. The CDR3 reads CASSLRVNPGSNQPQHF. CDR3 bases: TGTGCCAGCAGTTTAAGGGTGAACCCCGGAAGCAATCAGCCCCAGCATTTT.